The source of this TCR beta chain is a study of a mutant IDH1 vaccine in newly diagnosed glioma. On the study more broadly: The patients were given eight vaccinations, one each in weeks 1, 3, 5, 7, 11, 15, 19 and 23. General study findings and limits: Induction of immune responses by the vaccine occurred in roughly 93% of patients.

Using immunoSEQ multiplex PCR, the repertoire was profiled, and TCRdb retains in-frame clones only, with some absent. In the table there are roughly 50,000 clones, approximately 86% of which are singletons. This CDR3 region has 14 residues. Trimming removed 6 bases at V and 0 bases at J, with 8 bases between. Germline values: CDR1 MNHEY, CDR2 SVGAGI. In the case of this clone: Its antigen is not identified.

Time point specified: week 5, during vaccination. Vaccinated patients received 300 ug of mutant IDH1 20-mer peptide per dose, with topical imiquimod. This receptor was taken from a woman in her late teens or twenties with glioma. Some clones in this sample may be carry-over from other donors' samples. The rearrangement links TRBV6-5 to TRBJ1-4; D is unresolved. The source material was PBMCs, sampled from a glioma patient whose treatment included an IDH1 peptide vaccine. The CDR3 reads CASSRGTTNEKLFF. The CDR3 bases are TGTGCCAGCAGCCGGGGTACAACTAATGAAAAACTGTTTTTT.